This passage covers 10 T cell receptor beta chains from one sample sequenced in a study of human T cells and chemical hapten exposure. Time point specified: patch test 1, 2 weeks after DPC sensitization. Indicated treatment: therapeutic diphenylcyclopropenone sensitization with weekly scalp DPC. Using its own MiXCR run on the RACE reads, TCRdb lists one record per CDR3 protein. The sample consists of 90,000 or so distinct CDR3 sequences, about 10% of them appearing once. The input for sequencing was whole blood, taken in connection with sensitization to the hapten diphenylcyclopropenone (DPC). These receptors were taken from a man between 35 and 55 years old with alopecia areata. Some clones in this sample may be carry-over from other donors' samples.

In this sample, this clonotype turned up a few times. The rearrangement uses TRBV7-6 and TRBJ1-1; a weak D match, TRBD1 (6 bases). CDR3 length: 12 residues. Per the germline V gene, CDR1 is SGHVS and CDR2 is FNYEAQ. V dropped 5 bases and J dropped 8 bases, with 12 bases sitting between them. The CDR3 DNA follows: TGTGCCAGCAGCCCCGGGGGGCAAGAAGCTTTCTTT. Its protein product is CASSPGGQEAFF.

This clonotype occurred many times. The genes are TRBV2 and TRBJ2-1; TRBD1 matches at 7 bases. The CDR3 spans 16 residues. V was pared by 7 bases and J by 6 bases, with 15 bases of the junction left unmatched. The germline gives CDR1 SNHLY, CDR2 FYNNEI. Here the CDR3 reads CASMGGDSTPSNEQFF. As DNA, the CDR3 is TGTGCCAGCATGGGTGGGGACAGCACCCCGTCCAATGAGCAGTTCTTC.

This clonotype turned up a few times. This CDR3 reads CASTGTAPNTEAFF. CDR3 nucleotide sequence: TGTGCCAGCACCGGGACAGCCCCGAACACTGAAGCTTTCTTT. The V call is TRBV28, the J call TRBJ1-1, with TRBD1 identical over 7 bases. Germline loops: CDR1 MDHEN, CDR2 SYDVKM. The CDR3 is made up of 14 amino acids. J lost 1 base, V lost 7 bases, and 6 bases had no gene match.

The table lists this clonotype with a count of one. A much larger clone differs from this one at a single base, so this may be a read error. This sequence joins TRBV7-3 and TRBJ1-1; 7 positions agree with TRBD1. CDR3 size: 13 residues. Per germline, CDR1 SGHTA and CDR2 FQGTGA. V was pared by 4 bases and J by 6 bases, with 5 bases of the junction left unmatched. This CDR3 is CASSSTDRSEAFF. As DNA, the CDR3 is TGTGCCAGCAGCTCGACGGACAGGTCTGAAGCTTTCTTT.

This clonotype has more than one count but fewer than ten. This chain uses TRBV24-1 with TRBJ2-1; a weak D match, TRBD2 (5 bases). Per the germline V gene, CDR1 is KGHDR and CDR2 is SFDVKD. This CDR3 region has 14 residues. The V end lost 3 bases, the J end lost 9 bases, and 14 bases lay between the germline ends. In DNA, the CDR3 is TGTGCCACCAGTGATACGGGCCCAGCGGCTGAGCAGTTCTTC. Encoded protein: CATSDTGPAAEQFF.

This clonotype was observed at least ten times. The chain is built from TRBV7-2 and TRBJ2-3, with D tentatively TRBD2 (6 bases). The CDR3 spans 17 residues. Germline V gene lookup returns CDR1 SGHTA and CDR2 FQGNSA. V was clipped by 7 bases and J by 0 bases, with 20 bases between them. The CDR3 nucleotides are TGTGCCAGCACCCTAGGAGGCGGGCGGGGAAGCACAGATACGCAGTATTTT. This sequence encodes CASTLGGGRGSTDTQYF.

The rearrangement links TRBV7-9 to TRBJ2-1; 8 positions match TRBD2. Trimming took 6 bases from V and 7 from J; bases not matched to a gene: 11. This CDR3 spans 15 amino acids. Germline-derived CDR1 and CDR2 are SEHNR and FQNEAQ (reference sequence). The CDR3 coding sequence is TGTGCCAGCAGGATGGGACTAGTGGAGGGGAATGAGCAGTTCTTC. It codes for CASRMGLVEGNEQFF. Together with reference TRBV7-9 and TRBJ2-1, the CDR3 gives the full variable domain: DTGVSQNPRHKITKRGQNVTFRCDPISEHNRLYWYRQTLGQGPEFLTYFQNEAQLEKSRLLSDRFSAERPKGSFSTLEIQRTEQGDSAMYLCASRMGLVEGNEQFFGPGTRLTVL.

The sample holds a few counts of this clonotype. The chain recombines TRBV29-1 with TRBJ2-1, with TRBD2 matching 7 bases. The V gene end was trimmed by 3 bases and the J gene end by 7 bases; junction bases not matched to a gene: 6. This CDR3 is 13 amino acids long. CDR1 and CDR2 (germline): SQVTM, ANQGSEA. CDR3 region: CSVDGLADNEQFF. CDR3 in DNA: TGCAGCGTTGACGGCCTAGCGGATAATGAGCAGTTCTTC.

CDR3 sequence reads: CASSQGGFKETQYF. The DNA for the CDR3 is TGTGCCAGCAGTCAAGGGGGGTTTAAAGAGACCCAGTACTTC. This sequence joins TRBV6-6 and TRBJ2-5, with D perhaps TRBD1 or TRBD2 (6 bases each). V shed 5 bases and J shed 3 bases, with 13 bases lying between them. Germline CDR1 and CDR2: MNHNY and SVGAGI (reference sequence). This CDR3 is built from 14 residues.

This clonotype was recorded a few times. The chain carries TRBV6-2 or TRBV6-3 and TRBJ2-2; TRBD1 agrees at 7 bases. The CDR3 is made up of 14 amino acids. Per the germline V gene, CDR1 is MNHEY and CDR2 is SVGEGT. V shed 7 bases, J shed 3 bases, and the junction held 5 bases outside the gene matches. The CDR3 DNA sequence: TGTGCCAGCACCCCGACAGGGTACACCGGGGAGCTGTTTTTT. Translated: CASTPTGYTGELFF.